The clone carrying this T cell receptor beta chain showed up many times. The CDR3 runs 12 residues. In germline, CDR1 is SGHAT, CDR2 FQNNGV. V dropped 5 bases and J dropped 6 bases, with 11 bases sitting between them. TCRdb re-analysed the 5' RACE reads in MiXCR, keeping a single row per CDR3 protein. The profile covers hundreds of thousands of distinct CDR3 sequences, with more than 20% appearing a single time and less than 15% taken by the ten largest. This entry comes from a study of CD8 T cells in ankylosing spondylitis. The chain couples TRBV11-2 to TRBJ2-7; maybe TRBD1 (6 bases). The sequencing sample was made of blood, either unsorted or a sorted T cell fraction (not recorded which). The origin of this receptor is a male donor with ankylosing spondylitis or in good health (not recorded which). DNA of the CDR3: TGTGCCAGCAGCCCCAGGGGTATCGAGCAGTACTTC. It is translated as CASSPRGIEQYF. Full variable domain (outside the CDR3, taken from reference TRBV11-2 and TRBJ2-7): EAGVAQSPRYKIIEKRQSVAFWCNPISGHATLYWYQQILGQGPKLLIQFQNNGVVDDSQLPKDRFSAERLKGVDSTLKIQPAKLEDSAVYLCASSPRGIEQYFGPGTRLTVT.